This TCR beta chain was identified during a study of blood T cell repertoires in COVID-19. Whole-study context: Sites across the United States, Italy and Spain contributed samples from acute and convalescent COVID-19. T cells, B-cell-depleted T cells, or PBMCs supplied cDNA or gDNA.

Per the original methods: Amplification with reference gene primers provided the estimates of nucleated cell counts. Profiled with immunoSEQ multiplex PCR; TCRdb holds only in-frame clones, not every one. V and J calls and clone size are as listed in that table; D and trimming were resolved from the DNA. The sample records over 85,000 clones, 70% to 90% being singletons. The source material was peripheral blood. This receptor was obtained from a man in his 70s with acute or convalescent COVID-19.

The DNA for the CDR3 is TGTGCCAGCAGCCACCCCGGGACTGCCTCTGGAAACACCATATATTTT. It yields the protein CASSHPGTASGNTIYF. The V and J genes are TRBV7-9 and TRBJ1-3; D possibly corresponds to TRBD1 (5 bases). This CDR3 comprises 16 residues. Per germline, CDR1 SEHNR and CDR2 FQNEAQ (reference sequence). The V gene lost 5 bases and the J gene lost 0 bases, with 14 bases spanning the gap.